This is a list of T cell receptor beta chains from one sample in a study of blood T cell repertoires in COVID-19. The data were produced by immunoSEQ multiplex PCR, yet TCRdb's version contains in-frame clones alone and is incomplete. The data hold 250,000 to 350,000 clones, with more than 70% observed a single time. The source material was PBMCs or T cells enriched from blood (not recorded which). All receptors come from a young woman who had recovered from COVID-19. Each CDR3 is given with its conserved first and last residue. The D gene is left open where the match is weak. Not all rows give a size; the values are once, few, many and, for expanded clones, a class.

d_gene	v_gene	j_gene	abundance	CDR3nt	CDR3aa
NA	TRBV11-2	TRBJ2-1	NA	TGTGCCAGCAGCTTGGACTTTCTGTACAATGAGCAGTTCTTC	CASSLDFLYNEQFF
NA	TRBV9	TRBJ1-4	NA	TGTGCCAGCAGCGGATTAGGACAGTCGGCTAATGAAAAACTGTTTTTT	CASSGLGQSANEKLFF
NA	TRBV2	TRBJ1-1	NA	TGTGCCAGCAGTCCGGGACACTTGAACACTGAAGCTTTCTTT	CASSPGHLNTEAFF
TRBD1	TRBV19	TRBJ2-5	NA	TGTGCCAGTAGTCATTTTATCGGGACAGGCCTGGAAGAGACCCAGTACTTC	CASSHFIGTGLEETQYF
TRBD2	TRBV6-5	TRBJ2-3	NA	TGTGCCAGCAGTTCTGAGCGGGGGGGCCCCACAGATACGCAGTATTTT	CASSSERGGPTDTQYF
TRBD1	TRBV7-9	TRBJ2-5	NA	TGTGCCAGCAGCTACCCGGGACAGGTCCAAGAGACCCAGTACTTC	CASSYPGQVQETQYF
NA	TRBV2	TRBJ1-6	NA	TGTGCCAGCAGTGAACGGCAGGGGACCTCACCCCTCCACTTT	CASSERQGTSPLHF
NA	TRBV5-6	TRBJ1-1	once	TGTGCCAGCAGCTTGGAGGGGTTAAGGGCTTTCTTT	CASSLEGLRAFF
TRBD1	TRBV14	TRBJ1-2	NA	TGTGCCAGCAGCCAATCAGACAGGGGGCCTGGCTACACCTTC	CASSQSDRGPGYTF
TRBD1	TRBV3-1/TRBV3-2	TRBJ2-7	NA	TGTGCCAGCAGCCGGGGGACAGGTGGTTACGAGCAGTACTTC	CASSRGTGGYEQYF
TRBD1	TRBV5-5	TRBJ1-4	NA	TGTGCCAGCAGCCTCACTCCGGGACAGGTTAATGAAAAACTGTTTTTT	CASSLTPGQVNEKLFF
NA	TRBV18	TRBJ2-7	NA	TGTGCCAGCTCACCCGCCGACAGAGGCTACGAGCAGTACTTC	CASSPADRGYEQYF
NA	TRBV7-9	TRBJ1-5	NA	TGTGCCAGTGGGGAGTTATATAGCAATCAGCCCCAGCATTTT	CASGELYSNQPQHF
NA	TRBV19	TRBJ1-2	NA	TGTGCCAGTAGTATGCAGGGTAGTGCCTATGGCTACACCTTC	CASSMQGSAYGYTF
TRBD2	TRBV5-1	TRBJ2-2	NA	TGCGCCAGCAGTAACTCCCGGGGGGGACTCGGGGAGCTGTTTTTT	CASSNSRGGLGELFF
TRBD1	TRBV5-1	TRBJ2-7	few	TGCGCCAGCACCCCGGGACAGGGCTACGAGCAGTACTTC	CASTPGQGYEQYF